This T cell receptor beta chain was observed in a study of cytomegalovirus exposure and HLA in healthy donors. The PCR ran on 60 Vbeta and 13 Jbeta primers. TCRdb keeps only in-frame clones here, not all; method: immunoSEQ multiplex PCR. The sample has roughly 120,000 clones; about 81% are singletons. In regard to this clone: The antigen is unknown.

Study outcomes and limitations: Generally TCR sequences proved uncommon, though certain public TCRs appeared in numerous donors. In an earlier analysis, productive rearrangement rates for most beta V segments clustered near 87% or 30%. Later on, an analysis tied over 15,000 TCR beta sequences to HLA alleles at 0.05 false discovery rate.

This CDR3 has 17 residues. V was clipped by 5 bases and J by 0 bases, with 18 bases between them. Germline CDR1 MNHEY, CDR2 SMNVEV (reference sequence). The TCR was taken from a woman aged 30 to 39 in good health and CMV-seronegative. The genes are TRBV27 and TRBJ2-3; a weak D match, TRBD2 (6 bases). Sequenced material: PBMCs. CDR3 amino acids: CASSHLGTSFSTDTQYF. The CDR3 DNA reads TGTGCCAGCAGTCACCTAGGGACTTCTTTTAGCACAGATACGCAGTATTTT.